The clone carrying this TCR beta chain has at least ten counts. Antigen unknown. The data stem from a study of early T cells in non-severe SARS-CoV-2 infection. Study background: The authors sequenced bulk RNA from unsorted whole blood, leaving chains unpaired.

Unique molecular identifiers (one per individual cDNA molecule) were attached. TCRdb ran MiXCR on the 5' RACE reads and lists one entry per CDR3 protein. This sample carries tens of thousands of distinct CDR3 sequences, around 6.1% of them seen once, and the ten largest clones take more than 20%. Study-wide results and caveats: Using VDJdb, the matching emphasized anti-spike CD8 responses while missing private and CD4 specificities.

Germline CDR1 MGHRA, CDR2 YSYEKL. The CDR3 is made up of 15 amino acids. The V and J ends lost 3 bases and 7 bases, in that order; junction bases with no gene match: 7. The sequences come from whole blood, collected at baseline. The gene calls are TRBV4-1 and TRBJ2-1, with 9 bases lining up with TRBD2. This TCR derives from an adult who was a healthcare worker with PCR-confirmed SARS-CoV-2 infection or an uninfected control (not recorded which). The CDR3 coding sequence is TGCGCCAGCAGCCACAGGCGGGAGGGCGGTAATGAGCAGTTCTTC. Translated: CASSHRREGGNEQFF.